Following are 2 T cell receptor beta chains from one sample sequenced in a study of T-cell memory formation after mild COVID-19. TCRdb passed the 5' RACE reads through MiXCR, listing each CDR3 protein once. Among roughly 50,000 distinct CDR3 sequences listed, less than 15% were seen once. The sample taken for sequencing was PBMCs or a T cell subset sorted from them (not recorded which). The receptors come from a man aged 18 to 29 who had mild COVID-19 (a few samples of this study predate the infection). Cell type and time point are not known.

This clonotype was seen at least ten times. This chain joins TRBV15 and TRBJ2-7; perhaps TRBD1 as D (6 bases). This CDR3 contains 15 residues. Germline CDR1 and CDR2: LNHNV and YYDKDF (reference sequence). Trimming pared 0 bases from V and 5 bases from J, leaving 14 bases between. The CDR3 is CATSRDKTGINEQYV. As DNA, the CDR3 is TGTGCCACCAGCAGAGATAAAACAGGGATTAACGAGCAGTACGTC.

This clonotype was seen more than once but under ten times. The chain combines TRBV11-2 with TRBJ2-1; 10 bases fit TRBD2. J was trimmed by 0 bases and V by 5 bases; bases with no gene match: 10. Germline CDR1 reads SGHAT; CDR2 reads FQNNGV. The CDR3 length is 18 residues. The DNA of the CDR3 is TGTGCCAGCAGCCGCGGGCTTAGCGGGGGGTCCTCCTACAATGAGCAGTTCTTC. As protein: CASSRGLSGGSSYNEQFF.